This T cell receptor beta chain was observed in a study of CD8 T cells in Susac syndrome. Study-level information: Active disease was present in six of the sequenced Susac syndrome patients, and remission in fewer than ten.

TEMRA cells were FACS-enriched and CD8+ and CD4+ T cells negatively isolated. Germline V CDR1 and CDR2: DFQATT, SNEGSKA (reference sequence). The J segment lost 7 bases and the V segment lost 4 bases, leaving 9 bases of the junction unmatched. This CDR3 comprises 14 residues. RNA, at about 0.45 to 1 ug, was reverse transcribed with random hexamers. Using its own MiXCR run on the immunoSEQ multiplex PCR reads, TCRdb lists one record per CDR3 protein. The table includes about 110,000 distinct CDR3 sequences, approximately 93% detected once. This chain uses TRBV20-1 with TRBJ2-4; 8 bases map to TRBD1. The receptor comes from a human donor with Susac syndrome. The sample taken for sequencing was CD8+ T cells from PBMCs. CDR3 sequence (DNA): TGCAGTGCTACCTGGGACAGGTTCAGGAACATTCAGTACTTC. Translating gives CSATWDRFRNIQYF.